The sequence of this T cell receptor (beta chain) was determined in a study of T cell changes during pregnancy in multiple sclerosis. Assay used: immunoSEQ multiplex PCR; TCRdb lists only in-frame clones, some missing. The sample records some 60,000 clones, about nine tenths being singletons. The germline CDR1 and CDR2 sequences are MRHNA and SNTAGT. The CDR3 runs to 15 residues. V shed 0 bases and J shed 6 bases, with 12 bases lying between them. The chain uses TRBV6-4 and TRBJ2-1; a weak D match, TRBD1 (5 bases). Sequences were derived from peripheral blood, sampled in the first trimester of pregnancy. The sequence was obtained from a female donor in good health, enrolled as a control in a pregnancy study. Here the CDR3 reads CASSDSETEPNEQFF. The CDR3 coding sequence is TGTGCCAGCAGTGACTCCGAGACAGAGCCCAATGAGCAGTTCTTC.